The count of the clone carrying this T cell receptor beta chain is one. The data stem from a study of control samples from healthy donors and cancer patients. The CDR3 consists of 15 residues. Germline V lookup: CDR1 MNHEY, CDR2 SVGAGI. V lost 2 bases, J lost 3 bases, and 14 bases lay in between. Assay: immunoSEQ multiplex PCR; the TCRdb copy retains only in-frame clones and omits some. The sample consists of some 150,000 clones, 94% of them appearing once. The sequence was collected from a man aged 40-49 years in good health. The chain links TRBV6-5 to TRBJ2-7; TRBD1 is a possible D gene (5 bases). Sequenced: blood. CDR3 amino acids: CASSYRRTPFYEQYF. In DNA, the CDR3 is TGTGCCAGCAGTTACCGTCGGACACCTTTCTACGAGCAGTACTTC.